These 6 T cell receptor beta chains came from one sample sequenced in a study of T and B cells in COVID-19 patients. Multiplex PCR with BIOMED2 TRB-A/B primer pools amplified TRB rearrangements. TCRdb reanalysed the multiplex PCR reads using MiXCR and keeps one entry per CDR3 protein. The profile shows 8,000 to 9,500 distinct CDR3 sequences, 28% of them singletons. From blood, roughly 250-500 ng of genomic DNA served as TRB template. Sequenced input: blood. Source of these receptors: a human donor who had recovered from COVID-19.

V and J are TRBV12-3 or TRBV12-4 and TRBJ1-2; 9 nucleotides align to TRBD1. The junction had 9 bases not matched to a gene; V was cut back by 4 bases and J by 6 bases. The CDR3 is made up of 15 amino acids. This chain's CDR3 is CASSSWDRVGDGYTF. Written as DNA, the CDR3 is TGTGCCAGCAGTTCCTGGGACAGGGTTGGGGATGGCTACACCTTC.

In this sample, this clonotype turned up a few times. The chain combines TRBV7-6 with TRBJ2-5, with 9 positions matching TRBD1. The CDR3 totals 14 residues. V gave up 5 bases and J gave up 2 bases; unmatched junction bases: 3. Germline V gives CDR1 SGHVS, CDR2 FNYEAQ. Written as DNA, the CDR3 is TGTGCCAGCAGCCCGGGACAGGGACAAGAGACCCAGTACTTC. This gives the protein CASSPGQGQETQYF.

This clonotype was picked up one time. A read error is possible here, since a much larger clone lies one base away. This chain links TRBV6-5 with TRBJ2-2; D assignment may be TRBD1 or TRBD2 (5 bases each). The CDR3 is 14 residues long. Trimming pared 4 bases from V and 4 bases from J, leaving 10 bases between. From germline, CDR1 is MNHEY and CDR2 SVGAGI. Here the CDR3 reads CASSSGPSTGELFF. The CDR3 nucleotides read TGTGCCAGCAGTTCGGGACCGAGCACCGGGGAGCTGTTTTTT.

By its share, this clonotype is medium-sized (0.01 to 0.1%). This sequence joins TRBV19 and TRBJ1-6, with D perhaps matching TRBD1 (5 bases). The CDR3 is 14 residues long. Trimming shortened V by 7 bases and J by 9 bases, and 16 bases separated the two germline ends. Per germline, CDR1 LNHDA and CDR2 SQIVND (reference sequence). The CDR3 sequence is CASKEGAVGSPLHF. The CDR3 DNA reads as TGTGCCAGTAAAGAAGGGGCTGTCGGTTCACCCCTCCACTTT.

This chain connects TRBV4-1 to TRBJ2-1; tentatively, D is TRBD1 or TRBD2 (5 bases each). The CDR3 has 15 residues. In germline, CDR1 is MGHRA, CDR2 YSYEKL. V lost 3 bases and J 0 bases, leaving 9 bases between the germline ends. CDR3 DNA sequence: TGCGCCAGCAGCCAGGGACGGGCCTCCTACAATGAGCAGTTCTTC. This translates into CASSQGRASYNEQFF.

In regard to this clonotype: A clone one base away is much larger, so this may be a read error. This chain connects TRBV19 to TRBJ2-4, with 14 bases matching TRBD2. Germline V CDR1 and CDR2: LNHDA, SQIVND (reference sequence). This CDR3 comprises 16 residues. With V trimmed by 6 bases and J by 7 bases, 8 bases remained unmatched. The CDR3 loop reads CASRRLAGGFGNIQYF. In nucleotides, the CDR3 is TGTGCCAGTAGAAGACTAGCGGGAGGGTTTGGTAACATTCAGTACTTC.